This is a list of T cell receptor beta chains from one sample in a study of cytomegalovirus exposure and HLA in healthy donors. Using immunoSEQ multiplex PCR, the repertoire was profiled, and TCRdb retains in-frame clones only, with some absent. The profile shows some 98,000 clones, more than 70% of them singletons. The material sequenced was PBMCs. The source is a man younger than 35 in good health and CMV-seropositive. Each CDR3 is given with its conserved first and last residue. Each record gives: V gene, clone size, J gene, D gene, CDR3 DNA, CDR3 protein. A D gene is named only where the DNA matches it firmly. Clone size is given for some rows only: seen once, a few or many times, or a class if the clone is expanded.

TRBV30,.,TRBJ1-3,.,TGTGCCTGGAGTTCGAGAGGAAACACCATATATTTT,CAWSSRGNTIYF
TRBV28,.,TRBJ2-1,.,TGTGCCAGCAGGCGCTCCTACAATGAGCAGTTCTTC,CASRRSYNEQFF
TRBV19,once,TRBJ2-7,TRBD1,TGTGCCAGTAGTATGATCCAGGGACAGGGAAGTTCCTACGAGCAGTACTTC,CASSMIQGQGSSYEQYF
TRBV6-5,.,TRBJ1-1,TRBD1,TGTGCCAGCAGTTACTCGACGGACAGGGGTACTGAAGCTTTCTTT,CASSYSTDRGTEAFF
TRBV18,.,TRBJ1-2,TRBD1,TGTGCCAGCTCACCAAAAATCCAGGGACAGAGATCCTACACCTTC,CASSPKIQGQRSYTF
TRBV19,.,TRBJ2-7,TRBD2,TGTGCCAGTAGTATAGTAGTGGGGACTATCTACGAGCAGTACTTC,CASSIVVGTIYEQYF
TRBV19,.,TRBJ2-7,TRBD1,TGTGCCAGTAGTGCGGGGACAGGTGAGACCTACGAGCAGTACTTC,CASSAGTGETYEQYF
TRBV2,.,TRBJ2-3,.,TGTGCCAGCACATCAGGTGGCGCCGGAGATACGCAGTATTTT,CASTSGGAGDTQYF
TRBV7-9,.,TRBJ2-7,.,TGTGCCAGCAGCTTATGGCCCTACGAGCAGTACTTC,CASSLWPYEQYF
TRBV5-6,.,TRBJ2-1,.,TGTGCCAGCAGCTTCAATCCGACAGGTAAAGATGAGCAGTTCTTC,CASSFNPTGKDEQFF